The TCR beta chain described here comes from a study of blood T cell repertoires in COVID-19. On the study more broadly: From T cells, B-cell-depleted T cells, or PBMCs came the material, which was cDNA or gDNA.

CDR1 and CDR2 (germline): MGHRA, YSYEKL. The J segment lost 3 bases and the V segment lost 4 bases, leaving 8 bases of the junction unmatched. The CDR3 sequence is 15 residues long. This clone was counted once. Study processing details: Reference gene primers were amplified, and this amplification served to estimate nucleated cell counts. Libraries were prepared by immunoSEQ multiplex PCR; TCRdb keeps only in-frame clonotypes and omits some of them. For V, J and clone size, that table is used; D and trimming come from the DNA. The data hold some 150,000 clones, with approximately 89% observed a single time.

Sequencing was performed on peripheral blood. This chain connects TRBV4-1 to TRBJ2-7; 8 nucleotides match TRBD2. This clonotype originated in a human donor in a cohort sampled during active COVID-19. The CDR3 DNA follows: TGCGCCAGCAGCCGTCGGGAGGGTAGGTACTACGAGCAGTACTTC. Residues: CASSRREGRYYEQYF.